The source of this T cell receptor (beta chain) is a study of blood T cell repertoires in COVID-19. Looking at the study overall: COVID-19 samples collected from the United States, Italy and Spain covered acute and convalescent phases.

The protocol was immunoSEQ multiplex PCR, while the TCRdb copy is restricted to in-frame clones and leaves out a portion. The table records around 100,000 clones, roughly 80% of them present only once. The germline CDR1 and CDR2 sequences are SQVTM and ANQGSEA. V lost 7 bases and J lost 3, with 16 bases in between. The CDR3 length is 14 residues. This clonotype was sampled from a man aged 45-65 years with acute or convalescent COVID-19. The V call is TRBV29-1, the J call TRBJ1-5, with TRBD1 as a possible D gene (5 bases). Material: peripheral blood. The DNA for the CDR3 is TGCAGCGAAAGCCCAAGGGGCGACAATCAGCCCCAGCATTTT. This gives the protein CSESPRGDNQPQHF. The variable domain in full, with the rest retrieved from reference TRBV29-1 and TRBJ1-5, is SAVISQKPSRDICQRGTSLTIQCQVDSQVTMMFWYRQQPGQSLTLIATANQGSEATYESGFVIDKFPISRPNLTFSTLTVSNMSPEDSSIYLCSESPRGDNQPQHFGDGTRLSIL.